A single sample gave rise to the 15 T cell receptor beta chains below, sequenced in a study of B cell selection in AIRE deficiency. The assay was immunoSEQ multiplex PCR, and TCRdb's table has in-frame clones only and misses some. This table has 20,000 to 25,000 clones, about nine tenths appearing once. Sorted regulatory T cells were CD4-positive, CD25-high and CD127-low or negative. Sequenced sample: CD4+CD25+ Tregs sorted from PBMCs. These TCRs come from a human donor in good health.

The chain is built from TRBV5-4 and TRBJ2-5; 9 bases line up with TRBD2. This CDR3 is built from 17 residues. J lost 5 bases, V lost 1 base, and 12 bases had no gene match. Germline-derived CDR1 and CDR2 are SGHNT and YYREEE (reference sequence). The CDR3 reads CASSLLAFSGSGETQYF. The CDR3 DNA sequence: TGTGCCAGCAGCTTGTTGGCCTTTAGCGGGAGTGGCGAGACCCAGTACTTC.

V and J are TRBV10-2 and TRBJ2-7; 14 bases align to TRBD2. CDR3 length equals 17 residues. Losses at the gene ends were 4 bases for V and 5 bases for J; bases not matched to a gene: 10. Germline CDR1 reads WSHSY; CDR2 reads SAAADI. CDR3 sequence reads: CASSALPGTSGGNEQYF. In DNA form, the CDR3 reads TGCGCCAGCAGTGCCCTCCCCGGGACTAGCGGGGGAAACGAGCAGTACTTC.

The V call is TRBV6-5, the J call TRBJ1-6, with a possible D match to TRBD1 (6 bases). V was trimmed by 8 bases and J by 15 bases, leaving 14 bases between them. From germline, CDR1 is MNHEY and CDR2 SVGAGI. The CDR3 length is 11 residues. The CDR3: CASLQGSHLHF. The CDR3, as DNA: TGTGCCAGCCTACAGGGTAGCCACCTCCACTTT.

The chain uses TRBV5-1 and TRBJ2-5; D not resolved. CDR1 is SGHRS and CDR2 is YFSETQ in the germline V gene. V was pared by 0 bases and J by 7 bases, with 13 bases between. The CDR3 is 14 residues long. CDR3 region: CASSLDPEPGTQYF. The CDR3 nucleotides are TGCGCCAGCAGCTTGGATCCCGAACCAGGGACCCAGTACTTC.

The rearrangement links TRBV5-3 to TRBJ2-2, with 7 nucleotides matching TRBD2. TRBV5-3 is assigned to the ORF class and has an uncertain function. This CDR3 region has 17 residues. V lost 6 bases, J lost 4 bases, and 15 bases stayed unmatched. Here the CDR3 reads CARTYPWERGLTGELFF. DNA for the CDR3: TGTGCCAGAACCTACCCATGGGAGCGGGGCCTCACCGGGGAGCTGTTTTTT.

The chain uses TRBV10-3 and TRBJ1-2; D remains ambiguous. CDR3 size: 12 residues. Germline V CDR1 and CDR2: ENHRY, SYGVKD. V was trimmed by 4 bases and J by 2 bases, leaving 5 bases between them. DNA of the CDR3: TGTGCCATCAGTGCTATCAACTATGGCTACACCTTC. Translating gives CAISAINYGYTF.

The CDR3 DNA follows: TGTGCTAGTGGTTTGGTATATCAGGACAGGGCTGGAAACACCATATATTTT. This gives the protein CASGLVYQDRAGNTIYF. This chain uses TRBV12-5 with TRBJ1-3; 8 bases fit TRBD1. Germline CDR1 is LGHNT and CDR2 is FRNRAP. The CDR3 length is 17 residues. V lost 0 bases, J lost 2 bases, and 6 bases stayed unmatched. Based on the CDR3 plus reference TRBV12-5 and TRBJ1-3, the full variable domain is DARVTQTPRHKVTEMGQEVTMRCQPILGHNTVFWYRQTMMQGLELLAYFRNRAPLDDSGMPKDRFSAEMPDATLATLKIQPSEPRDSAVYFCASGLVYQDRAGNTIYFGEGSWLTVV.

The chain carries TRBV9 and TRBJ1-3; 7 bases line up with TRBD1. V gave up 3 bases and J gave up 4 bases; unmatched junction bases: 7. The CDR3 length is 15 residues. Germline V gene sequence: CDR1 SGDLS, CDR2 YYNGEE. CDR3 nucleotide sequence: TGTGCCAGCAGCGCCTCGACAGGGAGCGGAAACACCATATATTTT. Protein sequence: CASSASTGSGNTIYF.

The rearrangement joins TRBV4-1 to TRBJ2-1; TRBD2 matches at 7 bases. The germline V gene has CDR1 MGHRA and CDR2 YSYEKL. This CDR3 comprises 15 residues. The junction had 13 bases not matched to a gene; V was cut back by 5 bases and J by 9 bases. The CDR3 sequence is CASSYRRELWGEQFF. In nucleotides, the CDR3 is TGCGCCAGCAGCTATAGGCGGGAGCTGTGGGGTGAGCAGTTCTTC.

The rearrangement links TRBV19 to TRBJ1-1; unclear D gene. This CDR3 spans 13 amino acids. Germline V lookup: CDR1 LNHDA, CDR2 SQIVND (reference sequence). Trimming stripped 6 bases from V and 1 base from J, with 9 bases between. CDR3 sequence (DNA): TGTGCCAGTAGACTTTACAAGAACACTGAAGCTTTCTTT. It specifies CASRLYKNTEAFF.

The chain recombines TRBV10-3 with TRBJ2-1; 12 bases match TRBD2. The CDR3 length is 15 residues. Losses at the gene ends were 7 bases for V and 4 bases for J; bases not matched to a gene: 5. Germline CDR1 reads ENHRY; CDR2 reads SYGVKD. This CDR3 is CAIKPGLAGYNEQFF. CDR3 nucleotides: TGTGCCATCAAACCGGGACTAGCGGGTTACAATGAGCAGTTCTTC.

In this sample, this clone turned up once. V and J are TRBV18 and TRBJ1-2; 8 positions agree with TRBD1. CDR3 length equals 14 residues. V gave up 3 bases and J gave up 8 bases; unmatched junction bases: 8. Germline CDR1 KGHSH, CDR2 LQKENI. The CDR3 DNA sequence: TGTGCCAGCTCACCTATACAAGGGACAGGCGGCTACACCTTC. Protein: CASSPIQGTGGYTF.

This chain links TRBV6-6 with TRBJ2-5; D is ambiguous. The CDR3 spans 14 residues. From germline, CDR1 is MNHNY and CDR2 SVGAGI (reference sequence). V shed 6 bases and J shed 1 base, with 12 bases lying between them. This CDR3 reads CASRPSLTQETQYF. DNA of the CDR3: TGTGCCAGCAGGCCTTCCTTGACCCAAGAGACCCAGTACTTC.

V and J are TRBV7-8 and TRBJ2-7; no reliable D call. The CDR3 covers 14 residues. The germline gives CDR1 SGHVS, CDR2 FQNEAQ. Trimming took off 3 bases at V and 3 bases at J, with 12 bases between the two ends. This CDR3 is CASSFWLSDYEQYF. The CDR3 DNA reads TGTGCCAGCAGCTTTTGGTTAAGCGACTACGAGCAGTACTTC.

The rearrangement joins TRBV19 to TRBJ2-7; D is ambiguous. V was clipped by 6 bases and J by 4 bases, with 16 bases between them. Germline V gene data show CDR1 as LNHDA and CDR2 as SQIVND (reference sequence). The CDR3 contains 14 residues. The CDR3 sequence is CASRSDGLRYEQYF. Here the CDR3 DNA reads TGTGCCAGTAGATCGGACGGTCTGAGATACGAGCAGTACTTC. Based on the CDR3 plus reference TRBV19 and TRBJ2-7, the full variable domain is DGGITQSPKYLFRKEGQNVTLSCEQNLNHDAMYWYRQDPGQGLRLIYYSQIVNDFQKGDIAEGYSVSREKKESFPLTVTSAQKNPTAFYLCASRSDGLRYEQYFGPGTRLTVT.